These 4 T cell receptor beta chains were sequenced from one sample in a study of blood T cell repertoires in COVID-19. TCRdb keeps only in-frame clones here, not all; method: immunoSEQ multiplex PCR. This sample has 35,000 to 55,000 clones, with around nine tenths found just once. The sequencing sample was made of peripheral blood. The receptors come from a man between 65 and 85 years old with active COVID-19.

The V gene is TRBV7-3, the J gene TRBJ1-6; TRBD1 is a possible D gene (5 bases). V lost 0 bases and J lost 7, with 10 bases in between. This CDR3 is 15 amino acids long. Germline values: CDR1 SGHTA, CDR2 FQGTGA. The CDR3 DNA follows: TGTGCCAGCAGCTTAACGGGGGGGAAAAATTCACCCCTCCACTTT. Protein sequence: CASSLTGGKNSPLHF.

The chain carries TRBV7-8 and TRBJ2-7, with D perhaps TRBD1 (5 bases). This CDR3 has 14 amino acids. Germline assignment: CDR1 SGHVS and CDR2 FQNEAQ. V was pared by 1 base and J by 7 bases, with 14 bases between. The CDR3 bases are TGTGCCAGCAGCTTAGGTGGGGCGGCGGATGAGCAGTACTTC. This codes for CASSLGGAADEQYF.

The chain joins TRBV5-8 to TRBJ2-3; D gene unclear. This CDR3 is built from 14 residues. V lost 0 bases and J 0 bases, leaving 5 bases between the germline ends. Germline CDR1 and CDR2: SGHTS and YDEGEE. CDR3 nucleotides: TGTGCCAGCAGCTTGGCAGTTAGCACAGATACGCAGTATTTT. This codes for CASSLAVSTDTQYF.

This chain links TRBV24-1 with TRBJ2-3, with 9 bases matching TRBD2. J lost 1 base, V lost 3 bases, and 7 bases had no gene match. The CDR3 contains 17 residues. Per the germline V gene, CDR1 is KGHDR and CDR2 is SFDVKD. The CDR3 sequence: CATSDPLTSGRTDTQYF. In DNA form, the CDR3 reads TGTGCCACCAGTGATCCCTTGACTAGCGGTCGCACAGATACGCAGTATTTT.